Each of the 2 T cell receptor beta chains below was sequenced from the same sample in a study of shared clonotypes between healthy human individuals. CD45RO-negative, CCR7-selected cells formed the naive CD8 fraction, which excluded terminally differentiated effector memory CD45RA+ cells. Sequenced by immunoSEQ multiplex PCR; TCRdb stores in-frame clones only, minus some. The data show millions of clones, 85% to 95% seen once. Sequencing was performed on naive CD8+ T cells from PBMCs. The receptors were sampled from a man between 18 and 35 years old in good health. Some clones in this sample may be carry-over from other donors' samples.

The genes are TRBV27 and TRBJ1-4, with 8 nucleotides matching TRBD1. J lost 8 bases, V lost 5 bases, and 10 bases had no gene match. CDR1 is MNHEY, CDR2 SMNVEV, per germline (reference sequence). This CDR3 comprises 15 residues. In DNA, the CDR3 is TGTGCCAGCAGTCTCACGACAGGGGTACGCGAAAAACTGTTTTTT. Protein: CASSLTTGVREKLFF.

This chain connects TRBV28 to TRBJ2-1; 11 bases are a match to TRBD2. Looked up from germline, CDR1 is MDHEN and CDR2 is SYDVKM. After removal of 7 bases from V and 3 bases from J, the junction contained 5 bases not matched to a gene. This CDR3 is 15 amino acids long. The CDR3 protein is CASTLTSGSYNEQFF. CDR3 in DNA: TGTGCCAGCACCCTCACTAGCGGGAGCTACAATGAGCAGTTCTTC.